These 15 T cell receptor beta chains were all obtained from the same sample, sequenced in a study of blood T cell repertoires in COVID-19. Sequencing used immunoSEQ multiplex PCR; TCRdb keeps in-frame clones, though not all of them. The data hold about 210,000 clones, with roughly 77% observed a single time. The sequenced material came from PBMCs or T cells enriched from blood (not recorded which). The receptor source for this set is a man in his forties who had recovered from COVID-19.

The chain has TRBV3-1 (or the pseudogene TRBV3-2) and TRBJ1-3; D is unclear. The CDR3 totals 17 residues. V lost 2 bases, J lost 4 bases, and 18 bases lay in between. Germline CDR1 reads LGHDT; CDR2 reads YNNKEL (reference sequence). CDR3 DNA sequence: TGTGCCAGCAGCCAAACGTGGAACCCACTTAGCGGAAACACCATATATTTT. Translation gives CASSQTWNPLSGNTIYF.

This sequence joins TRBV12-3 or TRBV12-4 and TRBJ1-2, with 8 bases aligning to TRBD1. The CDR3 sequence is 13 residues long. Germline trimming cut 6 bases from V and 8 bases from J; bases unmatched to any gene: 8. The CDR3 DNA follows: TGTGCCAGCAGCCGAGGACAGGGCTACGGCTACACCTTC. Translated, it gives CASSRGQGYGYTF.

The genes are TRBV18 and TRBJ1-1; D gene unclear. The V gene's germline CDR1 is KGHSH and CDR2 LQKENI. V was trimmed by 3 bases and J by 6 bases, leaving 14 bases between them. The length of the CDR3 is 14 residues. The DNA for the CDR3 is TGTGCCAGCTCACCGATGCCAGTGCAATCTGAAGCTTTCTTT. It yields the protein CASSPMPVQSEAFF. Using reference TRBV18 and TRBJ1-1 for the parts outside the CDR3, the full variable domain is NAGVMQNPRHLVRRRGQEARLRCSPMKGHSHVYWYRQLPEEGLKFMVYLQKENIIDESGMPKERFSAEFPKEGPSILRIQQVVRGDSAAYFCASSPMPVQSEAFFGQGTRLTVV.

V and J are TRBV5-6 and TRBJ1-2; no clear D. V was shortened by 0 bases and J by 1 base, with 7 bases between the two germline ends. Germline CDR1 and CDR2: SGHDT and YYEEEE. This CDR3 is built from 14 residues. The CDR3 nucleotides read TGTGCCAGCAGCTTGGGGGCAGTTAACTATGGCTACACCTTC. Translated, it gives CASSLGAVNYGYTF.

This chain uses TRBV5-1 with TRBJ2-6; TRBD1 is a possible D gene (7 bases). From germline, CDR1 is SGHRS and CDR2 YFSETQ. Trimming took off 0 bases at V and 1 base at J, with 14 bases between the two ends. There are 18 residues in the CDR3. The DNA for the CDR3 is TGCGCCAGCAGCTTGGCGGAGGGGGCTTGGTCTGGGGCCAACGTCCTGACTTTC. It codes for CASSLAEGAWSGANVLTF.

The V and J genes are TRBV15 and TRBJ2-2, with 12 bases fitting TRBD2. J lost 6 bases, V lost 3 bases, and 14 bases had no gene match. Germline V gene sequence: CDR1 LNHNV, CDR2 YYDKDF (reference sequence). There are 19 residues in the CDR3. CDR3 region: CATSSPEFLAGGPAGELFF. CDR3 nucleotide sequence: TGTGCCACCAGCAGCCCCGAATTCCTAGCGGGAGGGCCTGCCGGGGAGCTGTTTTTT.

The chain has TRBV18 and TRBJ1-1; no clear D. This CDR3 is built from 15 residues. Germline loops: CDR1 KGHSH, CDR2 LQKENI. V lost 0 bases, J lost 5 bases, and 13 bases lay in between. DNA of the CDR3: TGTGCCAGCTCACCACCGGTGGGCGTTGGGACTGAAGCTTTCTTT. This translates into CASSPPVGVGTEAFF.

For the CDR3, the DNA is TGCGCCAGCAGTGAGTTCCGACAGGATGGCTACACCTTC. It is translated as CASSEFRQDGYTF. This chain uses TRBV10-1 with TRBJ1-2, with D possibly TRBD1 on 6 matching bases. CDR3 length equals 13 residues. The V gene lost 1 base and the J gene lost 6 bases, with 9 bases spanning the gap. Germline lookup yields CDR1 WNHNN and CDR2 SYGVQD (reference sequence).

The chain is built from TRBV15 and TRBJ1-1; D remains ambiguous. With 4 bases removed from V and 9 bases from J, the gap between germline ends came to 6 bases. There are 10 residues in the CDR3. Germline V gene lookup returns CDR1 LNHNV and CDR2 YYDKDF (reference sequence). The CDR3 DNA sequence: TGTGCCACCAGCACCCCAAAAGCTTTCTTT. Its translation: CATSTPKAFF.

J is TRBJ1-2 and V is TRBV27; D call uncertain. The CDR3 totals 15 residues. CDR1 and CDR2 from the germline V gene are MNHEY and SMNVEV (reference sequence). V lost 5 bases, J lost 0 bases, and 13 bases lay in between. CDR3 in amino acids: CASSRNTESNYGYTF. CDR3 DNA: TGTGCCAGCAGTCGAAACACAGAATCTAACTATGGCTACACCTTC.

The chain links TRBV2 to TRBJ1-6; the D is unclear. There are 14 residues in the CDR3. Germline CDR1 and CDR2: SNHLY and FYNNEI. V lost 10 bases and J 1 base, leaving 11 bases between the germline ends. The CDR3 reads CATHSPSYNSPLHF. The CDR3 DNA reads TGTGCCACCCACTCCCCGTCCTATAATTCACCCCTCCACTTT.

The chain has TRBV18 and TRBJ2-7, with 7 bases that match TRBD1. The germline CDR1 and CDR2 sequences are KGHSH and LQKENI. This CDR3 spans 14 amino acids. J lost 2 bases, V lost 4 bases, and 5 bases had no gene match. CDR3 loop: CASSLTGSPYEQYF. As DNA, the CDR3 is TGTGCCAGCTCACTGACAGGGAGCCCCTACGAGCAGTACTTC.

CDR3 nucleotides: TGCGCCAGCAGTGGGGGAGACAGGAAACCCTGGGATTCACCCCTCCACTTT. Its protein is CASSGGDRKPWDSPLHF. The V call is TRBV10-1, the J call TRBJ1-6; possible D gene TRBD1, 6 bases. The CDR3 length is 17 residues. The V gene's germline CDR1 is WNHNN and CDR2 SYGVQD (reference sequence). V lost 4 bases to trimming and J lost 8 bases, with 21 bases between them.

CDR3 nucleotide sequence: TGTGCCATCAGTGACAAGGGGGCGGCGGGTGGCTACACCTTC. It specifies CAISDKGAAGGYTF. This chain joins TRBV10-3 and TRBJ1-2; TRBD1 aligns across 7 bases. The CDR3 has 14 residues. Germline CDR1 ENHRY, CDR2 SYGVKD. The V and J ends lost 3 bases and 7 bases, in that order; junction bases with no gene match: 8.

The V gene is TRBV5-1, the J gene TRBJ2-1; D is possibly TRBD2 (6 bases). V shed 4 bases and J shed 5 bases, with 16 bases lying between them. The CDR3 contains 15 residues. From germline, CDR1 is SGHRS and CDR2 YFSETQ. The CDR3 region is CASSPGLTGDNEQFF. The DNA of the CDR3 is TGCGCCAGCAGCCCGGGACTCACTGGGGACAATGAGCAGTTCTTC.